This TCR beta chain appears in the sequencing data of a study of blood T cell repertoires in COVID-19. Germline assignment: CDR1 LNHDA and CDR2 SQIVND (reference sequence). The CDR3 spans 15 residues. With 0 bases clipped from V and 2 bases from J, the junction kept 4 bases outside the gene matches. Method: immunoSEQ multiplex PCR; TCRdb's copy keeps in-frame clones and lacks some. The repertoire holds roughly 170,000 clones, roughly 89% seen once, with just under 0.9% in the top ten. In its sample, this clone was seen once. The sequence derives from a young woman who had recovered from COVID-19. Input material: peripheral blood. The chain links TRBV19 to TRBJ2-7, with 7 nucleotides matching TRBD1. For the CDR3, the DNA is TGTGCCAGTAGTATAGACCGACAGGGTACCTACGAGCAGTACTTC. Translated: CASSIDRQGTYEQYF.